The 7 T cell receptor beta chains presented below share a single source sample, sequenced in a study of CD8 T cells in Susac syndrome. cDNA came from around 0.5 to 1 ug RNA primed by random hexamers. TCRdb reanalysed the immunoSEQ multiplex PCR reads using MiXCR and keeps one entry per CDR3 protein. The data show 130,000 or so distinct CDR3 sequences, around 95% seen once. Sequencing used CD4+ T cells from PBMCs. The receptors come from a human donor in good health.

The chain recombines TRBV7-9 with TRBJ2-1; D is uncertain. The germline V gene encodes CDR1 SEHNR and CDR2 FQNEAQ (reference sequence). Trimming removed 5 bases from V and 12 bases from J, with 14 bases in between. There are 12 residues in the CDR3. This CDR3 is CASSRGPLGQFF. The CDR3 bases are TGTGCCAGCAGCCGCGGACCTCTCGGGCAGTTCTTC.

The V call is TRBV27, the J call TRBJ2-6, with TRBD2 as a possible D gene (5 bases). V dropped 2 bases and J dropped 4 bases, with 15 bases sitting between them. Germline V lookup: CDR1 MNHEY, CDR2 SMNVEV (reference sequence). This CDR3 is built from 17 residues. This chain's CDR3 is CASSLKADPWGANVLTF. In DNA form, the CDR3 reads TGTGCCAGCAGTTTAAAAGCGGACCCGTGGGGGGCCAACGTCCTGACTTTC.

The V gene is TRBV7-9, the J gene TRBJ2-7; 9 bases fit TRBD2. The J segment lost 2 bases and the V segment lost 1 base, leaving 15 bases of the junction unmatched. In germline, CDR1 is SEHNR, CDR2 FQNEAQ (reference sequence). CDR3 length: 19 residues. CDR3 amino acids: CASSLDIAGGPSQPYEQYF. DNA for the CDR3: TGTGCCAGCAGCTTAGATATTGCGGGAGGGCCGTCGCAGCCCTACGAGCAGTACTTC. Combining the CDR3 with reference TRBV7-9 and TRBJ2-7 gives the whole variable domain DTGVSQNPRHKITKRGQNVTFRCDPISEHNRLYWYRQTLGQGPEFLTYFQNEAQLEKSRLLSDRFSAERPKGSFSTLEIQRTEQGDSAMYLCASSLDIAGGPSQPYEQYFGPGTRLTVT.

The chain employs TRBV20-1 and TRBJ2-3, with TRBD2 matching over 8 bases. The CDR3 length is 15 residues. Per the germline V gene, CDR1 is DFQATT and CDR2 is SNEGSKA (reference sequence). V was clipped by 6 bases and J by 4 bases; unmatched bases: 12. The CDR3 is CSAPPPGLGADTQYF. Written as DNA, the CDR3 is TGCAGTGCGCCGCCTCCGGGACTAGGGGCAGATACGCAGTATTTT.

V and J are TRBV24-1 and TRBJ1-5; D gene uncertain. V lost 3 bases to trimming and J lost 1 base, with 21 bases between them. The CDR3 spans 19 residues. Germline CDR1 is KGHDR and CDR2 is SFDVKD. CDR3 sequence (DNA): TGTGCCACCAGTGATCGCCCTGTCCTGCGTGCGGAAAGCAATCAGCCCCAGCATTTT. Amino acids: CATSDRPVLRAESNQPQHF.

This rearrangement joins TRBV20-1 to TRBJ2-3, with a tentative D call TRBD2 (6 bases). This CDR3 comprises 14 residues. Germline CDR1 is DFQATT and CDR2 is SNEGSKA (reference sequence). V dropped 1 base and J dropped 4 bases, with 12 bases sitting between them. DNA of the CDR3: TGCAGTGCTAGAGGAGGAGGGAACTCAGATACGCAGTATTTT. Translated: CSARGGGNSDTQYF.

This clonotype was picked up one time. The chain is built from TRBV29-1 and TRBJ1-2, with D uncertain. This CDR3 region has 14 residues. The ends were cut back, 5 bases at V and 2 bases at J, with 15 bases in the middle. Germline V gene sequence: CDR1 SQVTM, CDR2 ANQGSEA. CDR3 sequence: CSVLNERENYGYTF. The DNA of the CDR3 is TGCAGCGTTCTTAACGAACGGGAAAACTATGGCTACACCTTC.